Shown below are 31 T cell receptor beta chains from a single sample sequenced in a study of OX40 agonist ivuxolimab in advanced cancers. The data were produced by immunoSEQ multiplex PCR, yet TCRdb's version contains in-frame clones alone and is incomplete. The sample carries more than 35,000 clones, 86% recorded once. Sequencing used CD4+ or CD8+ T cells sorted from blood, obtained in a trial of the OX40 agonist ivuxolimab. The receptors were sampled from an adult with an advanced solid tumor such as melanoma, head and neck, liver or kidney cancer.

This sequence joins TRBV4-3 and TRBJ2-1; TRBD1 is a possible D gene (5 bases). The CDR3 consists of 16 residues. Trimming took off 0 bases at V and 10 bases at J, with 19 bases between the two ends. CDR1 is LGHNA and CDR2 is YSLEER in the germline V gene. CDR3 bases: TGCGCCAGCAGCCAAGATCAGTGGGGCAGGTCAGCGGAGCAGTTCTTC. Translating it yields CASSQDQWGRSAEQFF.

This clone is classed as medium-sized. V gene TRBV2 combines with J gene TRBJ1-5, with D unresolved. The length of the CDR3 is 12 residues. Germline loops: CDR1 SNHLY, CDR2 FYNNEI. The V and J ends lost 8 bases and 4 bases respectively, with 9 bases between them. CDR3 in DNA: TGTGCCAGCTCCGTCTGGAATCAGCCCCAGCATTTT. Amino acid sequence: CASSVWNQPQHF.

This clone showed up just a few times. The rearrangement joins TRBV7-9 to TRBJ1-2; D may be TRBD1 (6 bases). The ends were cut back, 6 bases at V and 3 bases at J, with 11 bases in the middle. The length of the CDR3 is 13 residues. Germline V gene sequence: CDR1 SEHNR, CDR2 FQNEAQ (reference sequence). DNA for the CDR3: TGTGCCAGCAGGTTGGGGGCGGACTATGGCTACACCTTC. It codes for CASRLGADYGYTF.

The chain employs TRBV5-4 and TRBJ2-1; D is perhaps TRBD2 (6 bases). V was clipped by 0 bases and J by 6 bases, with 16 bases between them. CDR3 size: 16 residues. Germline loops: CDR1 SGHNT, CDR2 YYREEE (reference sequence). CDR3 loop: CASSLAIREVGNEQFF. CDR3 DNA: TGTGCCAGCAGCTTGGCTATAAGGGAGGTTGGCAATGAGCAGTTCTTC.

The chain recombines TRBV2 with TRBJ1-3; D is uncertain. Germline V gene lookup returns CDR1 SNHLY and CDR2 FYNNEI. Trimming pared 8 bases from V and 8 bases from J, leaving 10 bases between. The CDR3 contains 11 residues. CDR3: CASLAWDTIYF. For the CDR3, the DNA is TGTGCCAGCCTTGCGTGGGACACCATATATTTT.

The chain carries TRBV6-1 and TRBJ2-1; D possibly corresponds to TRBD1 (5 bases). This CDR3 comprises 15 residues. V gave up 7 bases and J gave up 3 bases, with 16 bases separating them. The germline CDR1 and CDR2 sequences are MNHNS and SASEGT. CDR3 sequence: CASILIQGIYNEQFF. The DNA of the CDR3 is TGTGCCAGCATCCTGATCCAGGGAATCTACAATGAGCAGTTCTTC.

V is TRBV25-1 and J is TRBJ1-4; possible D gene TRBD1, 6 bases. This CDR3 comprises 18 residues. Trimming left V 0 bases short and J 5 bases short, with 19 bases between. From germline, CDR1 is MGHDK and CDR2 SYGVNS. The DNA for the CDR3 is TGTGCCAGCAGTGAATATGGGGGGGCTACCTCATCGAATGAAAAACTGTTTTTT. Translation: CASSEYGGATSSNEKLFF.

The genes are TRBV11-2 and TRBJ2-7; D is possibly TRBD1 (6 bases). Between the trimmed V and J ends, which lost 3 bases and 1 base, there was a span of 13 bases. Looked up from germline, CDR1 is SGHAT and CDR2 is FQNNGV. The CDR3 length is 15 residues. CDR3 amino acids: CASSFFWTESYEQYF. The CDR3 DNA is TGTGCCAGCAGCTTCTTTTGGACAGAGTCCTACGAGCAGTACTTC.

In this sample, this clone turned up once. V is TRBV5-1 and J is TRBJ2-3, with D unresolved. V was clipped by 0 bases and J by 3 bases, with 8 bases between them. Germline V gives CDR1 SGHRS, CDR2 YFSETQ. The CDR3 consists of 14 residues. The CDR3 here is CASSLVFITDTQYF. In nucleotides, the CDR3 is TGCGCCAGCAGCTTGGTATTCATTACAGATACGCAGTATTTT.

The rearrangement links TRBV28 to TRBJ2-7; TRBD2 aligns across 9 bases. From germline, CDR1 is MDHEN and CDR2 SYDVKM. The CDR3 is 15 residues long. Trimming took 2 bases from V and 3 from J; bases not matched to a gene: 5. The CDR3 bases are TGTGCCAGCAGTTTAAGACTAGCGGAGCACTACGAGCAGTACTTC. Residues: CASSLRLAEHYEQYF.

This chain connects TRBV7-2 to TRBJ1-4, with unresolved D. The V and J ends lost 0 bases and 2 bases respectively, with 7 bases between them. Germline V lookup: CDR1 SGHTA, CDR2 FQGNSA. The CDR3 has 15 residues. CDR3 nucleotides: TGTGCCAGCAGCTTAGCGGCGGCTACTAATGAAAAACTGTTTTTT. Protein product: CASSLAAATNEKLFF.

This clone was seen a handful of times. The V and J genes are TRBV6-4 and TRBJ2-1; 10 bases fit TRBD2. Germline V gene data show CDR1 as MRHNA and CDR2 as SNTAGT. Unmatched junction bases numbered 7, after V lost 3 bases and J lost 8 bases. This CDR3 region has 15 residues. The CDR3 region has the DNA TGTGCCAGCAGTGAGCAGCGGGAGGGCTCGGATGAGCAGTTCTTC. It yields the protein CASSEQREGSDEQFF.

This chain links TRBV27 with TRBJ1-2; D unresolved. This CDR3 has 14 amino acids. The germline CDR1 and CDR2 sequences are MNHEY and SMNVEV (reference sequence). V was trimmed by 2 bases and J by 5 bases, leaving 12 bases between them. The CDR3 reads CASSLDPPRYGYTF. The DNA of the CDR3 is TGTGCCAGCAGTTTAGACCCCCCCCGGTATGGCTACACCTTC.

This chain joins TRBV7-6 and TRBJ2-7, with TRBD1 matching 9 bases. CDR1 and CDR2 (germline): SGHVS, FNYEAQ. CDR3 size: 15 residues. J gave up 0 bases and V 5 bases, and 5 bases lay outside the gene matches. The CDR3 protein is CASSPTGQGSYEQYF. The CDR3 DNA is TGTGCCAGCAGCCCAACGGGACAGGGCTCCTACGAGCAGTACTTC.

The table lists this clone with a few counts. The rearrangement uses TRBV13 and TRBJ2-5; D possibly corresponds to TRBD1 (7 bases). The CDR3 consists of 16 residues. The V gene's germline CDR1 is PRHDT and CDR2 FYEKMQ (reference sequence). Trimming cost V 9 bases and J 4 bases, with 24 bases left between them. This CDR3 reads CASRPRGTVTRETQYF. The DNA for the CDR3 is TGTGCCAGTAGGCCAAGGGGGACAGTGACTAGAGAGACCCAGTACTTC.

This clone counts as medium-sized. This chain connects TRBV9 to TRBJ1-1, with D unclear. Trimming shortened V by 2 bases and J by 8 bases, and 10 bases separated the two germline ends. In germline, CDR1 is SGDLS, CDR2 YYNGEE. CDR3 size: 12 residues. The CDR3 DNA reads as TGTGCCAGCAGCGTCGGAAATGGAGAAGCTTTCTTT. It yields the protein CASSVGNGEAFF.

Remarks on this clone: Given a much more abundant clone one base away, this may be a read error. V and J are TRBV6-5 and TRBJ2-1; 8 bases line up with TRBD2. Germline V gene sequence: CDR1 MNHEY, CDR2 SVGAGI. The CDR3 length is 16 residues. The CDR3: CASSSLSGSSYNKQFF. Written as DNA, the CDR3 is TGTGCCAGCAGTTCCCTCAGCGGGAGCTCCTACAATAAGCAGTTCTTC.

The gene calls are TRBV27 and TRBJ2-1; a possible D gene is TRBD1 (5 bases). Germline CDR1 and CDR2: MNHEY and SMNVEV (reference sequence). The length of the CDR3 is 13 residues. V shed 11 bases and J shed 10 bases, with 21 bases lying between them. The CDR3 loop reads CAAQVSLSGEQFF. The CDR3 DNA is TGTGCCGCCCAGGTCTCGTTATCAGGGGAGCAGTTCTTC.

The chain employs TRBV5-6 and TRBJ1-1, with TRBD1 matching over 7 bases. V shed 4 bases and J 11 bases; nucleotides not matched to a gene: 8. CDR3 size: 12 residues. Germline CDR1 is SGHDT and CDR2 is YYEEEE. In DNA form, the CDR3 reads TGTGCCAGCAGCCCCGGGACAGTCGAGGCTTTCTTT. Protein: CASSPGTVEAFF.

This chain links TRBV7-9 with TRBJ1-4; TRBD1 might be the D (6 bases). This CDR3 is built from 15 residues. V dropped 4 bases and J dropped 4 bases, with 13 bases sitting between them. Germline V gene sequence: CDR1 SEHNR, CDR2 FQNEAQ (reference sequence). For the CDR3, the DNA is TGTGCCAGCAGCTCGGTAGGGGGACTTAATGAAAAACTGTTTTTT. This encodes CASSSVGGLNEKLFF. The full variable domain, its missing parts supplied by reference TRBV7-9 and TRBJ1-4, is DTGVSQNPRHKITKRGQNVTFRCDPISEHNRLYWYRQTLGQGPEFLTYFQNEAQLEKSRLLSDRFSAERPKGSFSTLEIQRTEQGDSAMYLCASSSVGGLNEKLFFGSGTQLSVL.

In its sample, this clone is medium-sized. V usage is TRBV5-1 and J usage is TRBJ1-6; tentative D call: TRBD1 (5 bases). Trimming pared 7 bases from V and 7 bases from J, leaving 15 bases between. CDR1 and CDR2 (germline): SGHRS, YFSETQ. This CDR3 is built from 14 residues. The CDR3 region is CASDEGRENSPLHF. The CDR3 region has the DNA TGCGCCAGCGATGAGGGCAGGGAAAATTCACCCCTCCACTTT.

This chain uses TRBV5-1 with TRBJ1-3, with D maybe TRBD1 (5 bases). Trimming removed 4 bases at V and 4 bases at J, with 9 bases between. This CDR3 is 13 amino acids long. The germline V gene encodes CDR1 SGHRS and CDR2 YFSETQ. As DNA, the CDR3 is TGCGCCAGCAGCCTGGACATAGGAAACACCATATATTTT. Translation: CASSLDIGNTIYF.

The V and J genes are TRBV5-6 and TRBJ2-7, with TRBD1 matching 9 bases. From germline, CDR1 is SGHDT and CDR2 YYEEEE. The CDR3 length is 14 residues. Trimming removed 4 bases from V and 3 bases from J; junction bases left unmatched: 5. The chain's CDR3 is CASSLGQGRYEQYF. CDR3 sequence (DNA): TGTGCCAGCAGCCTAGGACAGGGGCGCTACGAGCAGTACTTC.

Here the CDR3 DNA reads TGTGCCATCTGTGCGACAGAGTACCAAGAGACCCAGTACTTC. The encoded protein is CAICATEYQETQYF. This chain joins TRBV10-3 and TRBJ2-5, with D perhaps matching TRBD1 (5 bases). The ends were cut back, 8 bases at V and 0 bases at J, with 13 bases in the middle. Looked up from germline, CDR1 is ENHRY and CDR2 is SYGVKD. The CDR3 is 14 residues long.

The chain employs TRBV7-9 and TRBJ1-4; the D is unclear. V was clipped by 6 bases and J by 8 bases, with 16 bases between them. Germline values: CDR1 SEHNR, CDR2 FQNEAQ (reference sequence). The CDR3 loop spans 14 amino acids. In DNA, the CDR3 is TGTGCCAGCAGTTTCCGGGAACCAAAGGAAAAACTGTTTTTT. It codes for CASSFREPKEKLFF.

The chain has TRBV19 and TRBJ2-2, with D uncertain. The V gene's germline CDR1 is LNHDA and CDR2 SQIVND (reference sequence). V was trimmed by 1 base and J by 6 bases, leaving 9 bases between them. This CDR3 is 14 amino acids long. The CDR3, as DNA: TGTGCCAGTAGTATAGGGGTTTTGGCCGGGGAGCTGTTTTTT. It encodes CASSIGVLAGELFF.

The rearrangement uses TRBV6-5 and TRBJ1-2; weak D call: TRBD1 (6 bases). Per the germline V gene, CDR1 is MNHEY and CDR2 is SVGAGI. This CDR3 spans 11 amino acids. V lost 6 bases and J 4 bases, leaving 6 bases between the germline ends. The CDR3 protein is CASRDSYGYTF. CDR3 sequence (DNA): TGTGCCAGCAGGGACAGCTATGGCTACACCTTC.

The V gene is TRBV9, the J gene TRBJ2-7; tentative D call: TRBD1 (6 bases). In germline, CDR1 is SGDLS, CDR2 YYNGEE. V dropped 3 bases and J dropped 1 base, with 8 bases sitting between them. The CDR3 totals 13 residues. The CDR3 DNA is TGTGCCAGCAGCGAAACAGGGTCCTACGAGCAGTACTTC. Translating it yields CASSETGSYEQYF.

The chain is built from TRBV27 and TRBJ2-3; TRBD2 agrees at 8 bases. V lost 8 bases, J lost 1 base, and 5 bases stayed unmatched. The germline V gene encodes CDR1 MNHEY and CDR2 SMNVEV (reference sequence). This CDR3 spans 14 amino acids. DNA for the CDR3: TGTGCCAGCGGACTAGCAGATGGCACAGATACGCAGTATTTT. Its translation: CASGLADGTDTQYF.

V and J are TRBV5-6 and TRBJ1-1; TRBD1 might be the D (6 bases). The CDR3 has 14 residues. Between the trimmed V and J ends, which lost 1 base and 4 bases, there was a span of 11 bases. The germline V gene has CDR1 SGHDT and CDR2 YYEEEE. The CDR3, as DNA: TGTGCCAGCAGCTTGAATGTCAGGGGCACTGAAGCTTTCTTT. Its protein product is CASSLNVRGTEAFF. The whole variable domain, filled in from reference TRBV5-6 and TRBJ1-1, reads DAGVTQSPTHLIKTRGQQVTLRCSPKSGHDTVSWYQQALGQGPQFIFQYYEEEERQRGNFPDRFSGHQFPNYSSELNVNALLLGDSALYLCASSLNVRGTEAFFGQGTRLTVV.

This clone was observed a handful of times. The gene calls are TRBV7-9 and TRBJ1-2; 7 bases match TRBD1. The V and J ends lost 3 bases and 8 bases, in that order; junction bases with no gene match: 6. This CDR3 comprises 13 residues. Looked up from germline, CDR1 is SEHNR and CDR2 is FQNEAQ (reference sequence). The CDR3 nucleotides read TGTGCCAGCAGCTTTGGGACAGCCTGGGGCTACACCTTC. Protein sequence: CASSFGTAWGYTF.